Each of the 22 T cell receptor beta chains below was sequenced from the same sample in a study of shared clonotypes between healthy human individuals. Only in-frame clones appear in the TCRdb table, and some are missing; sequencing was by immunoSEQ multiplex PCR. The sample holds approximately 940,000 clones, 60% to 85% seen once. The sample taken for sequencing was memory CD4+ T cells sorted from blood. Subset described: CD45RA-negative fraction. All receptors come from a man aged 18 to 30 in good health.

This chain uses TRBV6-6 with TRBJ2-2; 7 nucleotides match TRBD1. The ends lost 2 bases at V and 6 bases at J; junction bases unmatched: 3. This CDR3 has 14 amino acids. CDR1 and CDR2 from the germline V gene are MNHNY and SVGAGI (reference sequence). The chain's CDR3 is CASSYTTGAGELFF. As DNA, the CDR3 is TGTGCCAGCAGTTACACTACAGGGGCCGGGGAGCTGTTTTTT.

This clone was picked up a small number of times. The genes are TRBV7-9 and TRBJ2-1; the match to TRBD1 covers 7 bases. V lost 5 bases to trimming and J lost 8 bases; unmatched junction nucleotides: 12. The CDR3 spans 15 residues. Germline V CDR1 and CDR2: SEHNR, FQNEAQ (reference sequence). The CDR3, as DNA: TGTGCCAGCAGCCCCCGACAGGGATTACGCGATGAGCAGTTCTTC. As protein: CASSPRQGLRDEQFF.

Details on this clone: One base away lies a much larger clone, so this may be a sequencing read error. The J gene is TRBJ1-2, the V gene TRBV21-1; TRBD1 was called by the table and not checked on the DNA. TRBV21-1 is designated a pseudogene. The CDR3 loop spans 14 amino acids. The CDR3 sequence: CASSNDRVNYGYTF. CDR3 sequence (DNA): TGTGCCAGCAGCAATGACAGGGTCAACTATGGCTACACCTTC.

This clone occurred many times. The genes are TRBV7-2 and TRBJ2-7; D might be TRBD1 or TRBD2, each matching 5 bases. This CDR3 has 12 amino acids. In germline, CDR1 is SGHTA, CDR2 FQGNSA. Trimming shortened V by 7 bases and J by 6 bases, and 13 bases separated the two germline ends. CDR3 bases: TGTGCCAGCACCCCCGAGAGGGGCGAGCAGTACTTC. It translates to CASTPERGEQYF.

This rearrangement joins TRBV5-1 to TRBJ2-1; D possibly corresponds to TRBD1 (6 bases). Germline V CDR1 and CDR2: SGHRS, YFSETQ. V lost 1 base and J lost 5, with 10 bases in between. The CDR3 length is 14 residues. The CDR3 loop reads CASSLSGADNEQFF. The CDR3 nucleotides read TGCGCCAGCAGCTTGTCAGGGGCCGACAATGAGCAGTTCTTC. The full variable domain, completed using reference TRBV5-1 and TRBJ2-1, is KAGVTQTPRYLIKTRGQQVTLSCSPISGHRSVSWYQQTPGQGLQFLFEYFSETQRNKGNFPGRFSGRQFSNSRSEMNVSTLELGDSALYLCASSLSGADNEQFFGPGTRLTVL.

The chain joins TRBV10-3 to TRBJ2-5; 8 bases agree with TRBD2. This CDR3 has 14 residues. V was clipped by 0 bases and J by 3 bases; unmatched bases: 0. CDR1 and CDR2 from the germline V gene are ENHRY and SYGVKD. This CDR3 is CAISESTSEETQYF. For the CDR3, the DNA is TGTGCCATCAGTGAGTCGACTAGCGAAGAGACCCAGTACTTC.

The chain carries TRBV2 and TRBJ2-3; D might be TRBD2 (6 bases). V gave up 9 bases and J gave up 4 bases, with 14 bases separating them. Germline V lookup: CDR1 SNHLY, CDR2 FYNNEI. This CDR3 is built from 13 residues. This chain's CDR3 is CASFGGTADTQYF. For the CDR3, the DNA is TGTGCCAGTTTCGGCGGGACGGCAGATACGCAGTATTTT.

V and J are TRBV7-2 and TRBJ2-7; D may be TRBD2 (5 bases). V lost 0 bases to trimming and J lost 0 bases, with 12 bases between them. The CDR3 consists of 16 residues. Germline V gives CDR1 SGHTA, CDR2 FQGNSA. The CDR3 protein is CASSLAGGQSSYEQYF. CDR3 bases: TGTGCCAGCAGCTTAGCAGGCGGGCAAAGCTCCTACGAGCAGTACTTC.

The V and J genes are TRBV6-4 and TRBJ1-1; the D gene is possibly TRBD1 (6 bases). The ends were cut back, 6 bases at V and 5 bases at J, with 13 bases in the middle. This CDR3 region has 13 residues. In germline, CDR1 is MRHNA, CDR2 SNTAGT. The chain's CDR3 is CASSEQGSTEAFF. CDR3 in DNA: TGTGCCAGCAGCGAACAGGGAAGTACTGAAGCTTTCTTT.

The rearrangement uses TRBV5-1 and TRBJ1-1; the D gene is possibly TRBD1 (6 bases). This CDR3 has 15 residues. Trimming pared 4 bases from V and 0 bases from J, leaving 13 bases between. Per germline, CDR1 SGHRS and CDR2 YFSETQ. The CDR3 sequence is CASSERQGLNTEAFF. For the CDR3, the DNA is TGCGCCAGCAGCGAGAGGCAGGGGTTGAACACTGAAGCTTTCTTT.

The gene calls are TRBV10-1 and TRBJ2-1, with 12 bases aligning to TRBD1. Trimming cost V 11 bases and J 6 bases; bases outside gene matches: 8. This CDR3 has 14 amino acids. CDR1 and CDR2 from the germline V gene are WNHNN and SYGVQD (reference sequence). Written as DNA, the CDR3 is TGCGCCCCTCGGGGGGGACAGGGGGCCAATGAGCAGTTCTTC. The encoded protein is CAPRGGQGANEQFF.

In DNA form, the CDR3 reads TGCGCCAGCAGACAGAGACTAGCGGGGGGGAGTGATACGCAGTATTTT. This codes for CASRQRLAGGSDTQYF. This rearrangement joins TRBV10-1 to TRBJ2-3, with 14 bases fitting TRBD2. In germline, CDR1 is WNHNN, CDR2 SYGVQD (reference sequence). The V and J ends lost 6 bases and 6 bases, in that order; junction bases with no gene match: 8. This CDR3 comprises 16 residues.

The chain has TRBV18 and TRBJ1-4; 9 bases map to TRBD1. In germline, CDR1 is KGHSH, CDR2 LQKENI. The CDR3 spans 17 residues. V lost 6 bases to trimming and J lost 1 base; unmatched junction nucleotides: 9. Written as DNA, the CDR3 is TGTGCCAGCTCGCGCCCGGGACAGGGAGGAACTAATGAAAAACTGTTTTTT. Its protein product is CASSRPGQGGTNEKLFF.

Remarks on this clone: A much larger clone lies a single base off, so this may be a read error. Distinct nucleotide sequences in the sample also encode this CDR3. DNA of the CDR3: TGCGCCAGCAGCCCCCGGACAGGGCAAATGGAGACCCAGTACTTC. It encodes CASSPRTGQMETQYF. The chain is built from TRBV5-1 and TRBJ2-5, with 8 bases fitting TRBD1. Germline V lookup: CDR1 SGHRS, CDR2 YFSETQ. V lost 4 bases and J lost 5; bases outside the gene matches: 10. The CDR3 loop spans 15 amino acids.

The chain recombines TRBV4-2 with TRBJ2-7; 12 bases are a match to TRBD2. The CDR3 is 18 amino acids. With 6 bases clipped from V and 2 bases from J, the junction kept 14 bases outside the gene matches. Germline CDR1 LGHNA, CDR2 YNFKEQ. The CDR3 DNA reads as TGTGCCAGCAGTCGAAGACGGACTAGCGGGGACGAGACCTACGAGCAGTACTTC. The encoded protein is CASSRRRTSGDETYEQYF.

The V gene is TRBV7-2, the J gene TRBJ2-1, with D maybe TRBD2 (6 bases). The CDR3 extends over 16 amino acids. V lost 0 bases, J lost 4 bases, and 13 bases lay in between. Germline V gene sequence: CDR1 SGHTA, CDR2 FQGNSA. The CDR3 DNA sequence: TGTGCCAGCAGCTTAGCGTTTGGGACTTCGTACAATGAGCAGTTCTTC. Protein product: CASSLAFGTSYNEQFF.

This clone was counted a few times. This chain uses TRBV15 with TRBJ1-5; tentatively, D is TRBD1 (5 bases). Trimming removed 1 base from V and 1 base from J, with 11 bases in between. The CDR3 sequence is 16 residues long. Per germline, CDR1 LNHNV and CDR2 YYDKDF (reference sequence). The CDR3 DNA sequence: TGTGCCACCAGCAGAGTCGGGGCAGGGAGCAATCAGCCCCAGCATTTT. Its translation: CATSRVGAGSNQPQHF.

This sequence joins TRBV27 and TRBJ2-6; the D is unclear. The V gene lost 1 base and the J gene lost 4 bases, with 8 bases spanning the gap. This CDR3 has 15 amino acids. Germline-derived CDR1 and CDR2 are MNHEY and SMNVEV (reference sequence). Written as DNA, the CDR3 is TGTGCCAGCAGTTTATGGCCGCCCGGGGCCAACGTCCTGACTTTC. Translated, it gives CASSLWPPGANVLTF.

The chain employs TRBV28 and TRBJ2-5; a possible D gene is TRBD2 (5 bases). The germline V gene encodes CDR1 MDHEN and CDR2 SYDVKM. This CDR3 is 15 amino acids long. The V end lost 1 base, the J end lost 2 bases, and 11 bases lay between the germline ends. The DNA of the CDR3 is TGTGCCAGCAGTTTATCGGGTCGGAGGCAAGAGACCCAGTACTTC. This encodes CASSLSGRRQETQYF. The entire variable domain, with the rest obtained from reference TRBV28 and TRBJ2-5, is as follows: DVKVTQSSRYLVKRTGEKVFLECVQDMDHENMFWYRQDPGLGLRLIYFSYDVKMKEKGDIPEGYSVSREKKERFSLILESASTNQTSMYLCASSLSGRRQETQYFGPGTRLLVL.

This chain connects TRBV28 to TRBJ2-7; 8 nucleotides agree with TRBD2. This CDR3 spans 18 amino acids. Germline V gene data show CDR1 as MDHEN and CDR2 as SYDVKM. V was clipped by 5 bases and J by 0 bases; unmatched bases: 15. DNA for the CDR3: TGTGCCAGCAGTACCAGGACTAGCTCTAGGACAACCTCCTACGAGCAGTACTTC. Its translation: CASSTRTSSRTTSYEQYF.

The gene calls are TRBV19 and TRBJ1-1; maybe TRBD1 (5 bases). The CDR3 totals 15 residues. V gave up 9 bases and J gave up 3 bases, with 20 bases separating them. The V gene's germline CDR1 is LNHDA and CDR2 SQIVND (reference sequence). The CDR3 here is CASIPGGWGDTEAFF. CDR3 sequence (DNA): TGTGCCAGCATTCCCGGAGGCTGGGGGGACACTGAAGCTTTCTTT. The whole variable domain, filled in from reference TRBV19 and TRBJ1-1, reads DGGITQSPKYLFRKEGQNVTLSCEQNLNHDAMYWYRQDPGQGLRLIYYSQIVNDFQKGDIAEGYSVSREKKESFPLTVTSAQKNPTAFYLCASIPGGWGDTEAFFGQGTRLTVV.

The sample holds one count of this clone. Other DNA sequences of this sample code for an identical CDR3. The chain combines TRBV4-1 with TRBJ2-1, with D possibly TRBD2 on 6 matching bases. The germline gives CDR1 MGHRA, CDR2 YSYEKL. V was pared by 3 bases and J by 2 bases, with 11 bases between. CDR3 length equals 15 residues. This CDR3 is CASSQEGSPYNEQFF. The CDR3 nucleotides read TGCGCCAGCAGCCAGGAGGGGAGCCCCTACAATGAGCAGTTCTTC.